This entry is about one TCR beta chain. This entry belongs to a study of blood T cell repertoires in COVID-19. Across the whole study: Collection of acute and convalescent COVID-19 samples took place in the United States, Italy and Spain. In each case, the material was cDNA or gDNA derived from T cells, B-cell-depleted T cells, or PBMCs.

The authors' processing: The authors estimated nucleated cell counts from reference gene primer amplification. TCRdb keeps only in-frame clones here, not all; method: immunoSEQ multiplex PCR. The V and J calls and clone size are taken from that table; D and trimming were inferred from the DNA. Of roughly 130,000 clones listed, approximately 81% are singletons. Germline-derived CDR1 and CDR2 are SNHLY and FYNNEI. The CDR3 has 13 residues. V was pared by 7 bases and J by 0 bases, with 10 bases between. Material for sequencing was peripheral blood. This clonotype was obtained from a woman aged 25 to 45 who had recovered from COVID-19. The chain recombines TRBV2 with TRBJ2-7; the D gene is possibly TRBD1 (5 bases). As DNA, the CDR3 is TGTGCCAGCACCCCAGGGTTCTCCTACGAGCAGTACTTC. It is translated as CASTPGFSYEQYF.